These 26 T cell receptor beta chains originate from one sample sequenced in a study of early T cells in non-severe SARS-CoV-2 infection. TCRdb re-called the 5' RACE reads with MiXCR, one entry per CDR3 protein. The repertoire holds 25,000 to 30,000 distinct CDR3 sequences, with over 4.5% as singletons. Sequencing input: whole blood. Receptors were obtained from an adult who was a healthcare worker with PCR-confirmed SARS-CoV-2 infection or an uninfected control (not recorded which).

The table lists this clonotype with many counts. J is TRBJ2-3 and V is TRBV10-2; a possible D gene is TRBD2 (6 bases). Germline CDR1 is WSHSY and CDR2 is SAAADI. V lost 3 bases and J 8 bases, leaving 9 bases between the germline ends. There are 12 residues in the CDR3. Here the CDR3 reads CASSDLASTQYF. The CDR3 coding sequence is TGCGCCAGCAGTGACCTAGCGAGTACGCAGTATTTT.

This clonotype was observed many times. The CDR3 bases are TGTGCCAGCAGTGCATATACACAGGGGGCTAACACTGAAGCTTTCTTT. It translates to CASSAYTQGANTEAFF. The chain joins TRBV6-5 to TRBJ1-1; 9 bases align to TRBD1. Trimming took 5 bases from V and 2 from J; bases not matched to a gene: 9. CDR3 length: 16 amino acids. CDR1 is MNHEY, CDR2 SVGAGI, per germline.

This clonotype was picked up many times. This chain links TRBV29-1 with TRBJ2-7; TRBD1 agrees at 8 bases. This CDR3 has 12 amino acids. J gave up 3 bases and V 6 bases, and 4 bases lay outside the gene matches. In germline, CDR1 is SQVTM, CDR2 ANQGSEA. CDR3 coding DNA: TGCAGCGTGAAGGACAGGGACTACGAGCAGTACTTC. Residues: CSVKDRDYEQYF.

The chain joins TRBV2 to TRBJ2-5, with a weak D call TRBD2 (6 bases). Deletions cut 0 bases from V and 7 bases from J, with 21 bases between. Germline V CDR1 and CDR2: SNHLY, FYNNEI. CDR3 length: 17 amino acids. CDR3 in DNA: TGTGCCAGCAGTGAAGCGGTCGGGGGAGCTTTCGGCAGGACCCAGTACTTC. This encodes CASSEAVGGAFGRTQYF.

In this sample, this clonotype turned up a few times. The chain couples TRBV21-1 to TRBJ1-1. TRBV21-1 is flagged as a pseudogene. CDR3 size: 19 residues. The CDR3 reads CASSKGGSSGAPLNTEAFF. CDR3 bases: TGTGCCAGCAGCAAAGGAGGGAGCAGTGGGGCCCCTTTGAACACTGAAGCTTTCTTT.

The table lists this clonotype with many counts. The genes are TRBV7-8 and TRBJ1-6; 9 positions match TRBD1. Germline V gives CDR1 SGHVS, CDR2 FQNEAQ. The CDR3 extends over 14 amino acids. V dropped 1 base and J dropped 9; count of bases not matched to a gene: 1. CDR3 sequence reads: CASSLGTGVSPLHF. The DNA of the CDR3 is TGTGCCAGCAGCTTAGGGACAGGGGTTTCACCCCTCCACTTT.

This clonotype was picked up many times. This chain uses TRBV6-5 with TRBJ2-6; D might be TRBD2 (6 bases). Trimming shortened V by 0 bases and J by 4 bases, and 10 bases separated the two germline ends. The CDR3 is made up of 16 amino acids. The V gene's germline CDR1 is MNHEY and CDR2 SVGAGI. The CDR3: CASSYSGGSGANVLTF. The CDR3 DNA reads TGTGCCAGCAGTTACTCCGGGGGATCCGGGGCCAACGTCCTGACTTTC.

This clonotype showed up many times. The V call is TRBV2, the J call TRBJ2-1; D is unresolved. CDR3 length: 15 residues. V lost 4 bases, J lost 0 bases, and 10 bases lay in between. The germline CDR1 and CDR2 sequences are SNHLY and FYNNEI. The CDR3, as DNA: TGTGCCAGCAGTGTCGAAGCGAGCTCCTACAATGAGCAGTTCTTC. This gives the protein CASSVEASSYNEQFF.

This clonotype was observed at least ten times. The chain recombines TRBV6-5 with TRBJ2-7; TRBD2 matches 8 bases. The length of the CDR3 is 14 residues. V lost 6 bases, J lost 7 bases, and 11 bases stayed unmatched. CDR1 and CDR2 (germline): MNHEY, SVGAGI. CDR3 sequence (DNA): TGTGCCAGCAGACCGGGACTAGTGACGCGGGAGCAGTACTTC. Amino acids: CASRPGLVTREQYF.

In this sample, this clonotype turned up a few times. This chain connects TRBV10-3 to TRBJ1-2, with D maybe TRBD1 (5 bases). The CDR3 is made up of 15 amino acids. CDR1 is ENHRY and CDR2 is SYGVKD in the germline V gene. Trimming cost V 2 bases and J 6 bases, with 16 bases left between them. The DNA for the CDR3 is TGTGCCATCAGTGAGGCATCGGGGGAAGTCAATGGCTACACCTTC. This sequence encodes CAISEASGEVNGYTF.

This clonotype has only a few counts. The chain uses TRBV3-1 and TRBJ2-3; D unclear. Germline CDR1 is LGHDT and CDR2 is YNNKEL (reference sequence). V was shortened by 3 bases and J by 3 bases, with 19 bases between the two germline ends. The CDR3 sequence is 17 residues long. The CDR3 protein is CASSHYPDVHRTDTQYF. CDR3 nucleotide sequence: TGTGCCAGCAGCCACTATCCGGACGTTCACCGTACAGATACGCAGTATTTT.

This clonotype was seen ten or more times. The genes are TRBV20-1 and TRBJ2-7, with D possibly being TRBD1 (6 bases). The CDR3 extends over 15 amino acids. Trimming shortened V by 1 base and J by 0 bases, and 13 bases separated the two germline ends. CDR1 is DFQATT, CDR2 SNEGSKA, per germline (reference sequence). This CDR3 is CSARGGPGASYEQYF. The CDR3 coding sequence is TGCAGTGCTAGAGGGGGACCAGGGGCCTCCTACGAGCAGTACTTC.

This clonotype was recorded many times. V usage is TRBV12-5 and J usage is TRBJ1-1; D might be TRBD1 (5 bases). From germline, CDR1 is LGHNT and CDR2 FRNRAP. V was trimmed by 6 bases and J by 3 bases, leaving 17 bases between them. CDR3 length equals 15 residues. Written as DNA, the CDR3 is TGTGCTAGTGGCGATCCGCCTGGGGGGGACACTGAAGCTTTCTTT. Translation gives CASGDPPGGDTEAFF. The variable domain in full, completed from reference TRBV12-5 and TRBJ1-1, reads DARVTQTPRHKVTEMGQEVTMRCQPILGHNTVFWYRQTMMQGLELLAYFRNRAPLDDSGMPKDRFSAEMPDATLATLKIQPSEPRDSAVYFCASGDPPGGDTEAFFGQGTRLTVV.

This clonotype occurred many times. The chain has TRBV14 and TRBJ2-7, with TRBD2 identical over 11 bases. Trimming at V came to 4 bases and at J to 2 bases, leaving 4 bases not matched to a gene. CDR3 length equals 15 residues. Germline V CDR1 and CDR2: SGHDN, FVKESK. CDR3 nucleotide sequence: TGTGCCAGCAGCCCCTGGACTAGCGGGCCCTACGAGCAGTACTTC. Translating it yields CASSPWTSGPYEQYF.

There are many counts of this clonotype. This chain uses TRBV11-3 with TRBJ2-1, with 8 bases matching TRBD2. Looked up from germline, CDR1 is SGHNT and CDR2 is YENEEA. The CDR3 is 17 amino acids. V lost 5 bases to trimming and J lost 0 bases; unmatched junction nucleotides: 9. The CDR3 nucleotides read TGTGCCAGCAGCACGGGGGGGGCGGAAAGCTCCTACAATGAGCAGTTCTTC. Its protein is CASSTGGAESSYNEQFF.

This clonotype was seen repeatedly, ten times or more. CDR3 DNA: TGTGCCAGCAGTTTGCGAGGGAGGGAATTTGATACGCAGTATTTT. This sequence encodes CASSLRGREFDTQYF. This chain links TRBV27 with TRBJ2-3, with TRBD2 identical over 7 bases. Trimming cost V 3 bases and J 6 bases; bases outside gene matches: 9. Germline CDR1 MNHEY, CDR2 SMNVEV (reference sequence). CDR3 length: 15 residues.

This clonotype was seen many times. This sequence joins TRBV21-1 and TRBJ2-7; TRBD1 is the table's D call, not checked against the DNA. TRBV21-1 is reported as a pseudogene. This CDR3 contains 13 residues. The CDR3 DNA reads TGTGCCAGCTGCCGGGACAGGGACGACGAGCAGTACTTC. Translating it yields CASCRDRDDEQYF.

This clonotype was counted at least ten times. The genes are TRBV7-6 and TRBJ2-7; unclear D gene. Germline V CDR1 and CDR2: SGHVS, FNYEAQ. The CDR3 is 13 residues long. Trimming pared 1 base from V and 3 bases from J, leaving 7 bases between. In DNA, the CDR3 is TGTGCCAGCAGCTTAGATAGAGGCTACGAGCAGTACTTC. This encodes CASSLDRGYEQYF. The full variable domain, its missing parts supplied by reference TRBV7-6 and TRBJ2-7, is GAGVSQSPRYKVTKRGQDVALRCDPISGHVSLYWYRQALGQGPEFLTYFNYEAQQDKSGLPNDRFSAERPEGSISTLTIQRTEQRDSAMYRCASSLDRGYEQYFGPGTRLTVT.

This clonotype occurred many times. V gene TRBV5-1 combines with J gene TRBJ2-2, with D perhaps matching TRBD1 (5 bases). V lost 5 bases and J 1 base, leaving 9 bases between the germline ends. There are 14 residues in the CDR3. Germline values: CDR1 SGHRS, CDR2 YFSETQ. CDR3 in DNA: TGCGCCAGCAGAATCGGACAGAACACCGGGGAGCTGTTTTTT. It specifies CASRIGQNTGELFF.

The sample holds a few counts of this clonotype. J is TRBJ2-1 and V is TRBV20-1; 7 bases are a match to TRBD2. Germline loops: CDR1 DFQATT, CDR2 SNEGSKA (reference sequence). The CDR3 has 15 residues. Trimming cost V 3 bases and J 0 bases; bases outside gene matches: 5. Written as DNA, the CDR3 is TGCAGTGCTAGGCCAGGCGGGAGCTCCTACAATGAGCAGTTCTTC. Translation: CSARPGGSSYNEQFF.

This clonotype was detected ten times or more. The rearrangement uses TRBV29-1 and TRBJ2-1; D unresolved. CDR3 length equals 10 residues. Trimming left V 4 bases short and J 10 bases short, with 8 bases between. From germline, CDR1 is SQVTM and CDR2 ANQGSEA. This CDR3 reads CSVGVEEQFF. CDR3 coding DNA: TGCAGCGTTGGGGTAGAGGAGCAGTTCTTC.

This clonotype was seen many times. The V call is TRBV14, the J call TRBJ1-2; TRBD1 might be the D (6 bases). The CDR3 has 12 residues. In germline, CDR1 is SGHDN, CDR2 FVKESK. Trimming removed 8 bases at V and 3 bases at J, with 10 bases between. The CDR3 sequence is CASSRQDYGYTF. Written as DNA, the CDR3 is TGTGCCAGCTCGAGACAGGACTATGGCTACACCTTC.

The chain carries TRBV20-1 and TRBJ2-5, with 12 bases matching TRBD2. V lost 6 bases and J lost 5; bases outside the gene matches: 4. The CDR3 consists of 13 residues. Germline lookup yields CDR1 DFQATT and CDR2 SNEGSKA (reference sequence). The CDR3 sequence is CSAPGLAGETQYF. CDR3 in DNA: TGCAGTGCGCCCGGACTAGCGGGGGAGACCCAGTACTTC.

This clonotype showed up many times. The rearrangement joins TRBV4-3 to TRBJ2-5; D is unresolved. The V end lost 0 bases, the J end lost 1 base, and 9 bases lay between the germline ends. The CDR3 is 15 residues long. Germline CDR1 reads LGHNA; CDR2 reads YSLEER. CDR3 coding DNA: TGCGCCAGCAGCCAAGACTCTTTACCCCAAGAGACCCAGTACTTC. Protein: CASSQDSLPQETQYF.

This clonotype was found many times. The genes are TRBV29-1 and TRBJ2-2, with TRBD2 matching over 12 bases. Germline CDR1 is SQVTM and CDR2 is ANQGSEA. There are 14 residues in the CDR3. V trimming: 7 bases; J trimming: 5 bases; junction bases outside the gene matches: 5. CDR3 residues: CSALTSGRTGELFF. CDR3 in DNA: TGCAGCGCCTTGACTAGCGGGAGAACCGGGGAGCTGTTTTTT.

In this sample, this clonotype turned up a few times. V is TRBV27 and J is TRBJ2-7; 11 bases are a match to TRBD2. V trimming: 4 bases; J trimming: 6 bases; junction bases outside the gene matches: 5. The CDR3 sequence is 14 residues long. In germline, CDR1 is MNHEY, CDR2 SMNVEV (reference sequence). The CDR3 loop is CASSWLAGGSEQYF. In DNA form, the CDR3 reads TGTGCCAGCAGTTGGCTAGCGGGAGGTAGCGAGCAGTACTTC.